Below, 32 T cell receptor beta chains from the same sample are listed, as sequenced in a study of T cells after posttransplantation cyclophosphamide. The data were produced by immunoSEQ multiplex PCR, yet TCRdb's version contains in-frame clones alone and is incomplete. In the table there are 25,000 to 30,000 clones, more than 80% of which are singletons. Material: PBMCs. The receptors were sampled from a man aged 50 to 60.

The J gene is TRBJ1-2, the V gene TRBV28; TRBD1 might be the D (6 bases). This CDR3 is built from 13 residues. V was shortened by 5 bases and J by 2 bases, with 9 bases between the two germline ends. Germline loops: CDR1 MDHEN, CDR2 SYDVKM. The CDR3 bases are TGTGCCAGCAGTCCCGGACAGAACTATGGCTACACCTTC. Its protein is CASSPGQNYGYTF.

V gene TRBV4-2 combines with J gene TRBJ2-3, with D maybe TRBD2 (6 bases). CDR3 length equals 14 residues. Between the trimmed V and J ends, which lost 0 bases and 6 bases, there was a span of 10 bases. Germline lookup yields CDR1 LGHNA and CDR2 YNFKEQ. The CDR3 loop reads CASSQDYGSDTQYF. CDR3 coding DNA: TGTGCCAGCAGCCAAGACTACGGGAGCGATACGCAGTATTTT.

This chain links TRBV4-1 with TRBJ2-1; D call uncertain. This CDR3 is built from 14 residues. The germline gives CDR1 MGHRA, CDR2 YSYEKL. V lost 5 bases and J lost 2, with 10 bases in between. As DNA, the CDR3 is TGCGCCAGCAGCGCCAGACTGGCCTACAATGAGCAGTTCTTC. Encoded protein: CASSARLAYNEQFF.

The chain links TRBV12-5 to TRBJ1-1, with 7 bases aligning to TRBD1. Germline assignment: CDR1 LGHNT and CDR2 FRNRAP. The CDR3 is 13 residues long. V shed 4 bases and J 5 bases; nucleotides not matched to a gene: 4. The CDR3 sequence is CASGYRGGTEAFF. DNA for the CDR3: TGTGCTAGTGGTTACAGGGGAGGAACTGAAGCTTTCTTT. The variable domain in full, completed from reference TRBV12-5 and TRBJ1-1, reads DARVTQTPRHKVTEMGQEVTMRCQPILGHNTVFWYRQTMMQGLELLAYFRNRAPLDDSGMPKDRFSAEMPDATLATLKIQPSEPRDSAVYFCASGYRGGTEAFFGQGTRLTVV.

The J gene is TRBJ2-2, the V gene TRBV14; a possible D gene is TRBD1 (6 bases). The germline gives CDR1 SGHDN, CDR2 FVKESK. The CDR3 covers 14 residues. V was clipped by 4 bases and J by 9 bases, with 15 bases between them. In DNA form, the CDR3 reads TGTGCCAGCAGCCCTCGTGTGGGGGCAAGGGAGCTGTTTTTT. Translation gives CASSPRVGARELFF.

The genes are TRBV5-6 and TRBJ2-7, with D tentatively TRBD1 (5 bases). The CDR3 contains 14 residues. The V gene's germline CDR1 is SGHDT and CDR2 YYEEEE. V gave up 0 bases and J gave up 0 bases, with 7 bases separating them. The CDR3 coding sequence is TGTGCCAGCAGCTTGGACAGGCTCTCCTACGAGCAGTACTTC. It specifies CASSLDRLSYEQYF.

The chain employs TRBV18 and TRBJ1-4; D is unresolved. This CDR3 region has 15 residues. Germline-derived CDR1 and CDR2 are KGHSH and LQKENI. V lost 6 bases and J lost 3, with 14 bases in between. CDR3 loop: CASSPSGRPNEKLFF. The CDR3, as DNA: TGTGCCAGCTCCCCCTCAGGCCGGCCTAATGAAAAACTGTTTTTT.

This chain uses TRBV11-2 with TRBJ2-5, with D possibly TRBD2 on 7 matching bases. V was cut by 4 bases and J by 4 bases, with 19 bases left in between. The CDR3 is made up of 16 amino acids. The germline V gene has CDR1 SGHAT and CDR2 FQNNGV. CDR3 in DNA: TGTGCCAGCAGCTCCCTTGGAGGAGGGGGGGGAGAGACCCAGTACTTC. Protein: CASSSLGGGGGETQYF.

This clone was seen just once. This chain connects TRBV19 to TRBJ2-6; D ambiguous. From germline, CDR1 is LNHDA and CDR2 SQIVND (reference sequence). The CDR3 is 15 amino acids. V was shortened by 5 bases and J by 0 bases, with 8 bases between the two germline ends. The chain's CDR3 is CASSQVDSGANVLTF. CDR3 nucleotides: TGTGCCAGTAGTCAAGTAGACTCTGGGGCCAACGTCCTGACTTTC.

The rearrangement uses TRBV5-6 and TRBJ2-5; D unclear. CDR3 length: 13 amino acids. Per the germline V gene, CDR1 is SGHDT and CDR2 is YYEEEE. Trimming removed 1 base from V and 4 bases from J, with 8 bases in between. In DNA, the CDR3 is TGTGCCAGCAGCTTGTCATTCGGAGAGACCCAGTACTTC. It translates to CASSLSFGETQYF.

This rearrangement joins TRBV10-1 to TRBJ1-1; no clear D gene. The CDR3 covers 13 residues. Trimming stripped 4 bases from V and 7 bases from J, with 13 bases between. Per germline, CDR1 WNHNN and CDR2 SYGVQD (reference sequence). The CDR3 region is CASSGPPFVEAFF. Here the CDR3 DNA reads TGCGCCAGCAGTGGGCCCCCTTTCGTTGAAGCTTTCTTT.

V and J are TRBV14 and TRBJ2-2; D remains ambiguous. Germline CDR1 and CDR2: SGHDN and FVKESK. V was pared by 1 base and J by 6 bases, with 6 bases between. CDR3 size: 13 residues. CDR3 sequence reads: CASSQAVAGELFF. For the CDR3, the DNA is TGTGCCAGCAGCCAAGCGGTTGCCGGGGAGCTGTTTTTT.

V gene TRBV5-6 combines with J gene TRBJ1-5; no firm D call. V was clipped by 0 bases and J by 5 bases, with 9 bases between them. The CDR3 extends over 14 amino acids. CDR1 SGHDT and CDR2 YYEEEE come from the germline V gene. The CDR3 is CASSLVADDQPQHF. DNA of the CDR3: TGTGCCAGCAGCTTGGTGGCAGATGATCAGCCCCAGCATTTT.

The chain joins TRBV4-2 to TRBJ1-2; 7 positions agree with TRBD1. With 6 bases clipped from V and 4 bases from J, the junction kept 8 bases outside the gene matches. The germline V gene encodes CDR1 LGHNA and CDR2 YNFKEQ. The CDR3 contains 14 residues. The CDR3 loop reads CASSQGEGTYGYTF. The CDR3 bases are TGTGCCAGCAGTCAGGGGGAAGGGACCTATGGCTACACCTTC.

This rearrangement joins TRBV27 to TRBJ2-7; tentative D call: TRBD1 (5 bases). The CDR3 is made up of 15 amino acids. V was trimmed by 3 bases and J by 1 base, leaving 13 bases between them. Germline CDR1 and CDR2: MNHEY and SMNVEV (reference sequence). The CDR3 protein is CASSFLGADSYEQYF. CDR3 nucleotide sequence: TGTGCCAGCAGTTTCCTAGGGGCCGATTCCTACGAGCAGTACTTC.

J is TRBJ2-5 and V is TRBV11-3; the match to TRBD1 covers 8 bases. Germline CDR1 reads SGHNT; CDR2 reads YENEEA. The CDR3 loop spans 15 amino acids. After removal of 2 bases from V and 2 bases from J, the junction contained 4 bases not matched to a gene. CDR3 protein: CASSLSGGFQETQYF. For the CDR3, the DNA is TGTGCCAGCAGCTTATCAGGGGGCTTTCAAGAGACCCAGTACTTC.

The chain joins TRBV4-1 to TRBJ1-6; D not resolved. Trimming pared 1 base from V and 9 bases from J, leaving 19 bases between. The CDR3 sequence is 17 residues long. The germline gives CDR1 MGHRA, CDR2 YSYEKL. The CDR3 sequence is CASSQALREAPISPLHF. The CDR3, as DNA: TGCGCCAGCAGCCAAGCCTTGAGGGAGGCCCCGATTTCACCCCTCCACTTT.

This sequence joins TRBV9 and TRBJ2-3; no clear D gene. The CDR3 is 15 residues long. Looked up from germline, CDR1 is SGDLS and CDR2 is YYNGEE. The ends were cut back, 2 bases at V and 7 bases at J, with 17 bases in the middle. The CDR3, as DNA: TGTGCCAGCAGCGTGGGTGGCGAGGCGCGGTATACGCAGTATTTT. It yields the protein CASSVGGEARYTQYF.

In its sample, this clone was seen a few times. The V call is TRBV11-2, the J call TRBJ2-3, with 7 bases lining up with TRBD2. Germline values: CDR1 SGHAT, CDR2 FQNNGV. V dropped 5 bases and J dropped 3; count of bases not matched to a gene: 5. CDR3 size: 14 residues. The CDR3 here is CASSGLGTTDTQYF. The CDR3 nucleotides read TGTGCCAGCAGCGGACTAGGGACTACAGATACGCAGTATTTT.

The chain employs TRBV7-2 and TRBJ1-6; D remains ambiguous. The ends were cut back, 4 bases at V and 13 bases at J, with 11 bases in the middle. The germline gives CDR1 SGHTA, CDR2 FQGNSA. The CDR3 spans 12 residues. Here the CDR3 DNA reads TGTGCCAGCAGCTACTACGGAGGGCCCCTCCACTTT. This gives the protein CASSYYGGPLHF.

This clone came up a few times. The CDR3: CASRNGQGGNEKLFF. In nucleotides, the CDR3 is TGTGCCAGCAGAAATGGACAGGGAGGGAATGAAAAACTGTTTTTT. The V and J genes are TRBV2 and TRBJ1-4; TRBD1 agrees at 8 bases. The CDR3 totals 15 residues. Germline V gene data show CDR1 as SNHLY and CDR2 as FYNNEI. V lost 6 bases, J lost 5 bases, and 8 bases stayed unmatched.

V is TRBV15 and J is TRBJ2-1; D gene ambiguous. V shed 0 bases and J shed 6 bases, with 24 bases lying between them. The CDR3 length is 19 residues. Germline CDR1 LNHNV, CDR2 YYDKDF (reference sequence). The CDR3 nucleotides read TGTGCCACCAGCAGAGAGGTACAGCCAATGCTTAATGTATCCAATGAGCAGTTCTTC. Protein sequence: CATSREVQPMLNVSNEQFF.

This clone appeared once. The chain uses TRBV5-1 and TRBJ1-5; 7 nucleotides match TRBD1. The ends lost 8 bases at V and 5 bases at J; junction bases unmatched: 7. Looked up from germline, CDR1 is SGHRS and CDR2 is YFSETQ. The CDR3 covers 13 residues. The CDR3 DNA sequence: TGCGCCAGTCGCGACGACAGGGATCAGCCCCAGCATTTT. It specifies CASRDDRDQPQHF.

The chain has TRBV7-2 and TRBJ1-1; D is undetermined. V lost 3 bases and J 2 bases, leaving 7 bases between the germline ends. The CDR3 totals 13 residues. Per the germline V gene, CDR1 is SGHTA and CDR2 is FQGNSA. The CDR3 reads CASSFSRNTEAFF. DNA of the CDR3: TGTGCCAGCAGCTTTAGCCGAAACACTGAAGCTTTCTTT.

This chain links TRBV9 with TRBJ1-2; 8 nucleotides agree with TRBD1. V shed 7 bases, J shed 4 bases, and the junction held 6 bases outside the gene matches. Per germline, CDR1 SGDLS and CDR2 YYNGEE. This CDR3 region has 13 residues. CDR3 coding DNA: TGTGCCAGCGCTCTGGGGACAGGCTATGGCTACACCTTC. Its translation is CASALGTGYGYTF.

This rearrangement joins TRBV5-1 to TRBJ2-3; TRBD2 matches at 11 bases. The ends lost 6 bases at V and 4 bases at J; junction bases unmatched: 4. The CDR3 covers 14 residues. Germline loops: CDR1 SGHRS, CDR2 YFSETQ. The CDR3 reads CASTTTSGADTQYF. Written as DNA, the CDR3 is TGCGCCAGCACAACGACTAGCGGGGCAGATACGCAGTATTTT.

This clone was seen only once. The rearrangement joins TRBV4-2 to TRBJ2-3; 7 bases align to TRBD1. The CDR3 sequence is 15 residues long. The V gene's germline CDR1 is LGHNA and CDR2 YNFKEQ. The J segment lost 0 bases and the V segment lost 4 bases, leaving 4 bases of the junction unmatched. DNA for the CDR3: TGTGCCAGCAGCCTTGGACAGGCTAGCACAGATACGCAGTATTTT. Its translation: CASSLGQASTDTQYF.

The chain joins TRBV4-1 to TRBJ2-3; D is possibly TRBD2 (7 bases). CDR1 MGHRA and CDR2 YSYEKL come from the germline V gene. This CDR3 region has 16 residues. Trimming pared 1 base from V and 5 bases from J, leaving 16 bases between. The CDR3 spells CASSQVTGREGDTQYF. The CDR3 nucleotides are TGCGCCAGCAGCCAAGTTACAGGGAGGGAGGGAGATACGCAGTATTTT.

The rearrangement links TRBV6-5 to TRBJ1-6; 12 positions agree with TRBD1. Germline V CDR1 and CDR2: MNHEY, SVGAGI. Trimming cost V 7 bases and J 14 bases; bases outside gene matches: 6. The CDR3 contains 13 residues. This CDR3 is CASKGTGGASLHF. The CDR3 DNA follows: TGTGCCAGCAAGGGGACAGGGGGCGCTTCCCTCCACTTT.

This rearrangement joins TRBV5-4 to TRBJ1-2, with 7 positions matching TRBD1. J gave up 0 bases and V 5 bases, and 10 bases lay outside the gene matches. The CDR3 covers 16 residues. Germline V gives CDR1 SGHNT, CDR2 YYREEE (reference sequence). The CDR3, as DNA: TGTGCCAGCAGAGGGGGCAGGGGGTCGACTAACTATGGCTACACCTTC. Protein product: CASRGGRGSTNYGYTF.

J is TRBJ1-1 and V is TRBV6-1; no reliable D call. This CDR3 has 13 amino acids. CDR1 and CDR2 from the germline V gene are MNHNS and SASEGT. V lost 4 bases to trimming and J lost 11 bases, with 17 bases between them. The CDR3 reads CASSAGGRVGAFF. The DNA of the CDR3 is TGTGCCAGCAGTGCAGGTGGGAGGGTTGGGGCTTTCTTT.

V and J are TRBV18 and TRBJ1-4; a weak D match, TRBD1 (6 bases). CDR1 KGHSH and CDR2 LQKENI come from the germline V gene. The CDR3 is 13 amino acids. V lost 7 bases to trimming and J lost 7 bases, with 13 bases between them. Here the CDR3 reads CASLPGQGEKLFF. CDR3 DNA sequence: TGTGCCAGCTTACCGGGACAAGGTGAAAAACTGTTTTTT.